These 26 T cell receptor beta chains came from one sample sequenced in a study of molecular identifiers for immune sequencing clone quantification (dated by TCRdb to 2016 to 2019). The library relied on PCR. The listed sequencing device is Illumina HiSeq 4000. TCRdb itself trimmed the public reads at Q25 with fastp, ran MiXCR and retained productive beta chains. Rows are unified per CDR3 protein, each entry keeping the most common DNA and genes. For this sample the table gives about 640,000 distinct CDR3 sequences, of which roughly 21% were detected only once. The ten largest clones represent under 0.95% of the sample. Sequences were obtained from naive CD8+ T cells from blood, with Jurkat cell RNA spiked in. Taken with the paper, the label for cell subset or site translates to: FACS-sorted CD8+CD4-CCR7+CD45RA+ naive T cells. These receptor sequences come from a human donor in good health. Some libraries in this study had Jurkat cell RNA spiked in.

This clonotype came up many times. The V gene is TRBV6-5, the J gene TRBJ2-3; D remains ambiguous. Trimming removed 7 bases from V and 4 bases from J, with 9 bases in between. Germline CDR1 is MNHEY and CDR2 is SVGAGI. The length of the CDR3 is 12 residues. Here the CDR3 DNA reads TGTGCCAGCAAAAGCCTCCCAGATACGCAGTATTTT. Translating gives CASKSLPDTQYF.

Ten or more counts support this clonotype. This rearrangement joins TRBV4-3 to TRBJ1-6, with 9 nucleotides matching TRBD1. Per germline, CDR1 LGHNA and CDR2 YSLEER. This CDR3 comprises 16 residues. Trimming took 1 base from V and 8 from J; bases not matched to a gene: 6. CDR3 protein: CASSQGGQGIDSPLHF. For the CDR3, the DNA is TGCGCCAGCAGCCAAGGGGGACAGGGTATAGATTCACCCCTCCACTTT.

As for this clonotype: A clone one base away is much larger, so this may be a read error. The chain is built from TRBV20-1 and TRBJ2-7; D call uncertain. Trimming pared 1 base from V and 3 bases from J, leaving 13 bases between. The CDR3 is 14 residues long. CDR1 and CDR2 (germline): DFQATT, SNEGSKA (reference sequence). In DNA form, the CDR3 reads TGCAGTGCTAGAGCGAGGCAGCGAGACTACGAGCAGTACTTC. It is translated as CSARARQRDYEQYF.

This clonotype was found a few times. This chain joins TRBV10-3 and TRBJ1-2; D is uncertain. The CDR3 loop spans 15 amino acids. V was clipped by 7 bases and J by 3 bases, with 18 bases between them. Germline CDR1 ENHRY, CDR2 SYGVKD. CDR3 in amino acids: CAINTGGQAYYGYTF. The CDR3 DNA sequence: TGTGCCATCAATACGGGAGGGCAGGCCTACTATGGCTACACCTTC.

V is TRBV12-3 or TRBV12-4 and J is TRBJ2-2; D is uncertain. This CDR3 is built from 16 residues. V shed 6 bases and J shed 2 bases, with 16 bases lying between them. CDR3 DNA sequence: TGTGCCAGCAGCTCCCCGGCGGCGGTTAACACCGGGGAGCTGTTTTTT. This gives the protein CASSSPAAVNTGELFF.

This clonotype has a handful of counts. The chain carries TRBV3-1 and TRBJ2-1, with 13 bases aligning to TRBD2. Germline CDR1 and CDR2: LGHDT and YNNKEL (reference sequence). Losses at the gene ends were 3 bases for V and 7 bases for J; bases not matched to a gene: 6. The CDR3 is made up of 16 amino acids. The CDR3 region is CASSHPTSGRGNEQFF. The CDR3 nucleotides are TGTGCCAGCAGCCACCCCACTAGCGGGAGGGGGAATGAGCAGTTCTTC.

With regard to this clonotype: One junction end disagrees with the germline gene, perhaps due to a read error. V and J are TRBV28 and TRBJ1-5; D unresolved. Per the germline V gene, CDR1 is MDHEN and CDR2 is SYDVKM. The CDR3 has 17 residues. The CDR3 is CASGLGRTFNSNQPQHF. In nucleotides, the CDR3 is TGTGCCAGCGGTTTAGGCAGGACCTTTAATAGCAATCAGCCCCAGCATTTT. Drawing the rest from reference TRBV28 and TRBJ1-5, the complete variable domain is DVKVTQSSRYLVKRTGEKVFLECVQDMDHENMFWYRQDPGLGLRLIYFSYDVKMKEKGDIPEGYSVSREKKERFSLILESASTNQTSMYLCASGLGRTFNSNQPQHFGDGTRLSIL.

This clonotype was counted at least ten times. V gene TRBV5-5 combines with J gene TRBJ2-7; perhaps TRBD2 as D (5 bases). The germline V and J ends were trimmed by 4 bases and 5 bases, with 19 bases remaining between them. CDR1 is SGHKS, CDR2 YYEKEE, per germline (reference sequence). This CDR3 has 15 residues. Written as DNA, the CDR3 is TGTGCCAGCAGCCCGCGGGCCGTCCTTTTCCACGAGCAGTACTTC. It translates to CASSPRAVLFHEQYF.

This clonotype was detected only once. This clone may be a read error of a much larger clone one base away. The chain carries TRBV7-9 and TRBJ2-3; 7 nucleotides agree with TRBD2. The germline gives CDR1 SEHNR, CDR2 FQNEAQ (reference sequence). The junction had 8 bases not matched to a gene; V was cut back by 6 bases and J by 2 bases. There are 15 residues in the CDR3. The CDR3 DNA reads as TGTGCCAGCAGAGCGGGGCTAGAAGACACAGATACGCAGTATTTT. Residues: CASRAGLEDTDTQYF.

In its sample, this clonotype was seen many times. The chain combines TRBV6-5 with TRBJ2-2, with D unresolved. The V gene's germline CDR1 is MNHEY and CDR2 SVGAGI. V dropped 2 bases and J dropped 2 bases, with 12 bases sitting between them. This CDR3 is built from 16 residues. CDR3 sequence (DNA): TGTGCCAGCAGTTACGGGAACAGATTAAACACCGGGGAGCTGTTTTTT. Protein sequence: CASSYGNRLNTGELFF.

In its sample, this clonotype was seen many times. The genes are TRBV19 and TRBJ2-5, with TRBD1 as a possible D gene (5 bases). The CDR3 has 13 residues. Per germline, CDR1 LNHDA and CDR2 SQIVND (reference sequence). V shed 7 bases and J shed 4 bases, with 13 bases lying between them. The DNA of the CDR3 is TGTGCCAGTAACCAGGGATTCGGAGAGACCCAGTACTTC. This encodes CASNQGFGETQYF.

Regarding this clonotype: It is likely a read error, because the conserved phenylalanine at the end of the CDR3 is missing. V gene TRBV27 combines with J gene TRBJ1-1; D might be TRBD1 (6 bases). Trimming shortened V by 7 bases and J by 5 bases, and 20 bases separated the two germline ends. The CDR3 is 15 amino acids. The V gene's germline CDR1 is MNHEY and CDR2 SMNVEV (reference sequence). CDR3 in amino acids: CASTDRMGMGTEAFL. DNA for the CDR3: TGTGCCAGCACCGACAGGATGGGGATGGGAACTGAAGCTTTCCTT.

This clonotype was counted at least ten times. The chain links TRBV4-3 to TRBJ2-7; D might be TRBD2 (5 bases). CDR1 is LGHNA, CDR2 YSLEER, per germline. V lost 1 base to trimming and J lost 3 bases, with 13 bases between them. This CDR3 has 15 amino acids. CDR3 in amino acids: CASSQVGDGNYEQYF. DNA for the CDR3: TGCGCCAGCAGCCAAGTGGGAGACGGAAACTACGAGCAGTACTTC.

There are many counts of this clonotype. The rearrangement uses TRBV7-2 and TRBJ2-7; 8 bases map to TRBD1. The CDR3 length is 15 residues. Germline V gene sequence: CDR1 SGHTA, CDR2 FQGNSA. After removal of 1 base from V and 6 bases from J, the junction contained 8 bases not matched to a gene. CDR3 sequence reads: CASSLEEGQVPEQYF. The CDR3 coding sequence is TGTGCCAGCAGCTTAGAAGAGGGACAGGTTCCCGAGCAGTACTTC. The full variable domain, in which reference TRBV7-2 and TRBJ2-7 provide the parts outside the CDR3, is GAGVSQSPSNKVTEKGKDVELRCDPISGHTALYWYRQSLGQGLEFLIYFQGNSAPDKSGLPSDRFSAERTGGSVSTLTIQRTQQEDSAVYLCASSLEEGQVPEQYFGPGTRLTVT.

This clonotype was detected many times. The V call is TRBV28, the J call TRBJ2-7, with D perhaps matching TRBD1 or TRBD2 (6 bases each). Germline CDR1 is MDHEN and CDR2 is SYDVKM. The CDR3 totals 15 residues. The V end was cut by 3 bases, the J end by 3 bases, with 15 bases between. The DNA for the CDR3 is TGTGCCAGCAGTTTCCGGGGGCCGATGAGCTACGAGCAGTACTTC. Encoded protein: CASSFRGPMSYEQYF.

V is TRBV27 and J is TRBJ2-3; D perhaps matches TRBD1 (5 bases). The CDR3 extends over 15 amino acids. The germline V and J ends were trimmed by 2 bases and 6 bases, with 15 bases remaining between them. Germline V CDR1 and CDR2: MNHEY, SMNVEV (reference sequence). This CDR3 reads CASSLGAPPYDTQYF. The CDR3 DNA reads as TGTGCCAGCAGTTTAGGGGCCCCACCTTATGATACGCAGTATTTT.

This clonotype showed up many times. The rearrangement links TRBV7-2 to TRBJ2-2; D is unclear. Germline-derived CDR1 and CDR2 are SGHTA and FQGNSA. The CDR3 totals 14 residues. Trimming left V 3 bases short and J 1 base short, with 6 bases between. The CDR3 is CASSFLENTGELFF. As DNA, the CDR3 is TGTGCCAGCAGCTTTTTAGAGAACACCGGGGAGCTGTTTTTT.

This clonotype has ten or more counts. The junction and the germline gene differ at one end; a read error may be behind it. The DNA of the CDR3 is TGTGCCAGCAGTTTAGGGAATGGCTACACCTTC. This sequence encodes CASSLGNGYTF. The V call is TRBV7-2, the J call TRBJ1-2; D call uncertain. Germline V gives CDR1 SGHTA, CDR2 FQGNSA. The CDR3 has 11 residues.

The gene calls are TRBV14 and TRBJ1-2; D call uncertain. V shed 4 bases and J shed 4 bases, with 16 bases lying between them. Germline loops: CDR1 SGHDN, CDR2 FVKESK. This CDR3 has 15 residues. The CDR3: CASSLRRGGSYGYTF. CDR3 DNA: TGTGCCAGCAGCCTGCGACGGGGTGGAAGCTATGGCTACACCTTC.

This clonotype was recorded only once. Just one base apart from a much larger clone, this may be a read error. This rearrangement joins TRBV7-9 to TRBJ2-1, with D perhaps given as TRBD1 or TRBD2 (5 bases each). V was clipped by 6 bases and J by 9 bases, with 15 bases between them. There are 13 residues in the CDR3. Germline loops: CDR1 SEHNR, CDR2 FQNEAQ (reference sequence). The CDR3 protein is CASRGLARSEQFF. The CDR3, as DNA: TGTGCCAGCAGGGGGCTAGCAAGGAGTGAGCAGTTCTTC.

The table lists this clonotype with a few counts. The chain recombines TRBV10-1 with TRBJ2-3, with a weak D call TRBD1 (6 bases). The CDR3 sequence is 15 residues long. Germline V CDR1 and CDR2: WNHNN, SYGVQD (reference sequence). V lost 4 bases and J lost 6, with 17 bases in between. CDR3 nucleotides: TGCGCCAGCAGTGCGTATCGGCAGGGGCACGATACGCAGTATTTT. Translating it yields CASSAYRQGHDTQYF.

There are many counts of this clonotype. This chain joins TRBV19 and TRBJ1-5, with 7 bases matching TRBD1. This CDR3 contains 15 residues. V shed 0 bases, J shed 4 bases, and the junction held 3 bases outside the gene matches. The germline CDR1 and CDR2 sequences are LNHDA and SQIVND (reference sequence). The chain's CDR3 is CASSIDLTGNQPQHF. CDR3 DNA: TGTGCCAGTAGTATAGATTTGACAGGGAATCAGCCCCAGCATTTT.

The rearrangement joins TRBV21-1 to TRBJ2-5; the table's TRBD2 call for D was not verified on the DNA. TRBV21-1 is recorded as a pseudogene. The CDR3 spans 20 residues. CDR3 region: CASSSKAGRGGPRHSETQYF. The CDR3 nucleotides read TGTGCCAGCAGCTCGAAGGCGGGGCGGGGGGGGCCTCGTCATTCAGAGACCCAGTACTTC.

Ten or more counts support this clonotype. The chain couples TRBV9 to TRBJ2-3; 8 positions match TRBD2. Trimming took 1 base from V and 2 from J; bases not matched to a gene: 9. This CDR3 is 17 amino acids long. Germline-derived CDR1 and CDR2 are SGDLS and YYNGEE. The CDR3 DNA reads TGTGCCAGCAGCGTACCCGCGAGCGGGAGAGACACAGATACGCAGTATTTT. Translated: CASSVPASGRDTDTQYF. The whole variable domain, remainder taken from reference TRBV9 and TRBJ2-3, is DSGVTQTPKHLITATGQRVTLRCSPRSGDLSVYWYQQSLDQGLQFLIQYYNGEERAKGNILERFSAQQFPDLHSELNLSSLELGDSALYFCASSVPASGRDTDTQYFGPGTRLTVL.

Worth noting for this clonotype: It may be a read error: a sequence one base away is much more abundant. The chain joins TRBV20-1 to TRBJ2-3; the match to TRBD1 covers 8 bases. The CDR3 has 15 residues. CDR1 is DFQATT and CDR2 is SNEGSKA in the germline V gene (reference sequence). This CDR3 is CSTRDRQGWTDTQYF. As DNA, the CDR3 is TGCAGTACTAGAGATCGACAGGGGTGGACAGATACGCAGTATTTT.

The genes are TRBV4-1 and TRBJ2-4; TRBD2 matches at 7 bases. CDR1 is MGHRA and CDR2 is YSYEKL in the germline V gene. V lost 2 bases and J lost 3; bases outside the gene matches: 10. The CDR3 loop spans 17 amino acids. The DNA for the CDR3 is TGCGCCAGCAGCCAATCTAGGCTAGCGGAGCTCAAAAACATTCAGTACTTC. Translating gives CASSQSRLAELKNIQYF.